The rows below give T cell receptor beta chains drawn from one sample of a study of early T cells in non-severe SARS-CoV-2 infection. TCRdb analysed the 5' RACE reads with MiXCR anew, one entry per CDR3 protein. The profile shows 97,000 or so distinct CDR3 sequences, approximately 9.9% of them singletons. The material was whole blood, obtained at baseline. These receptors all stem from an adult who was a healthcare worker with PCR-confirmed SARS-CoV-2 infection or an uninfected control (not recorded which). Both conserved end residues are part of each CDR3. D genes are given only for firm matches. Clone size is stated in some rows and not others, as once, few, many or a class when expanded.

d_gene,v_gene,len,abundance,j_gene,CDR3nt,CDR3aa
.,TRBV5-1,15,many,TRBJ2-4,TGCGCCAGCTCGGCGAATGCTCCGGCCAAAAACATTCAGTACTTC,CASSANAPAKNIQYF
.,TRBV5-5,14,few,TRBJ2-5,TGTGCCAGCAGCCGATCACAGAATCAAGAGACCCAGTACTTC,CASSRSQNQETQYF
.,TRBV29-1,14,many,TRBJ1-1,TGCAGCGTTGCTAGGGACTCGGGGGGCACTGAAGCTTTCTTT,CSVARDSGGTEAFF
.,TRBV5-1,13,.,TRBJ1-2,TGCGCCAGCAGCTTAAGGAGGGCCTATGGCTACACCTTC,CASSLRRAYGYTF
TRBD1,TRBV30,13,.,TRBJ1-2,TGTGCCTGGAGTAGACAGGGGAACTATGGCTACACCTTC,CAWSRQGNYGYTF
TRBD2,TRBV4-2,16,.,TRBJ2-2,TGTGCCAGCAGCCCGGTACTAGCGGAGATCACCGGGGAGCTGTTTTTT,CASSPVLAEITGELFF
.,TRBV7-8,16,many,TRBJ2-1,TGTGCCAGCACCCCGCGTGACGCCAGCTCCTACAATGAGCAGTTCTTC,CASTPRDASSYNEQFF
.,TRBV29-1,12,many,TRBJ2-2,TGCAGCGGCAGAGAGATCACCGGGGAGCTGTTTTTT,CSGREITGELFF
.,TRBV20-1,13,few,TRBJ2-7,TGCAGTGCTAGCAAGGGGGGGTCCTACGAGCAGTACTTC,CSASKGGSYEQYF
.,TRBV2,13,few,TRBJ2-4,TGTGCCAGCAGCCGGGGGCGTCGGGACATTCAGTACTTC,CASSRGRRDIQYF
TRBD1,TRBV5-1,15,.,TRBJ1-2,TGCGCCAGCAGCTATTCACAGGGGGATCACTATGGCTACACCTTC,CASSYSQGDHYGYTF
TRBD1,TRBV30,14,many,TRBJ1-3,TGTGCCTGGAGCAGGGGGCAAACTGGAAACACCATATATTTT,CAWSRGQTGNTIYF
.,TRBV7-9,14,.,TRBJ2-7,TGTGCCAGCAGCTCTTCCGGGACCTCCTACGAGCAGTACTTC,CASSSSGTSYEQYF
.,TRBV11-2,16,few,TRBJ2-1,TGTGCCAGCAGCACCCCGGTGAGTAGTATGAAGCAGGAGCAGTTCTTC,CASSTPVSSMKQEQFF
TRBD2,TRBV4-2,15,many,TRBJ2-7,TGTGCCAGCAGCCAAGTGGTTAGCGGGGCCTACGAGCAGTACTTC,CASSQVVSGAYEQYF